This TCR beta chain appears in the sequencing data of a study of T cells in Graves' hyperthyroidism and ophthalmopathy. This clonotype came up many times. Amplification of TCR beta CDR3 regions used RNA as the template. A first-round RT-PCR of the TCR CDR3 used the HTBI primer set. TCRdb passed the multiplex PCR reads through MiXCR, listing each CDR3 protein once. The sample lists 90,000 to 120,000 distinct CDR3 sequences; 16% were seen once. The clonotype originates from a woman between 50 and 59 years old with Graves' hyperthyroidism. Sequenced material: blood.

For the CDR3, the DNA is TGCAGTGCTACGATACGTTACTCCTACAATGAGCAGTTCTTC. It encodes CSATIRYSYNEQFF. The J gene is TRBJ2-1, the V gene TRBV20-1; D is unclear. V lost 4 bases and J lost 0, with 10 bases in between. The germline gives CDR1 DFQATT, CDR2 SNEGSKA (reference sequence). There are 14 residues in the CDR3.